A selection of T cell receptor beta chains follows, all from one sample in a study of blood T cell repertoires in COVID-19. TCRdb's copy holds only in-frame clones and misses some; the assay was immunoSEQ multiplex PCR. The sample comprises 350,000 to 500,000 clones, 70% to 90% of which are singletons, and roughly 0.84% rests with the top ten. The sample taken for sequencing was peripheral blood. These receptors were collected from a man aged 18 to 30 with COVID-19, enrolled during active disease. Both conserved end residues are part of each CDR3. A D gene is named only where the DNA matches it firmly. A clone size is listed for some rows: how often the clone was seen (once, few, many), or a class if it is expanded.

TRBJ1-5 TRBV4-1 TRBD1 . TGCGCCAGCAGCCAGGGACAGGGGATCCAGCCCCAGCATTTT CASSQGQGIQPQHF
TRBJ1-1 TRBV27 TRBD1 . TGTGCCAGCAGTGTAGCGACAGGGGTCACTGAAGCTTTCTTT CASSVATGVTEAFF
TRBJ2-5 TRBV29-1 TRBD2 . TGCAGCGTCGGCCGACGACTAGCGGGAGGAGAGACCCAGTACTTC CSVGRRLAGGETQYF
TRBJ1-2 TRBV10-3 . . TGTGCCAGTTCGGACACCATTAACTATGGCTACACCTTC CASSDTINYGYTF
TRBJ1-2 TRBV28 TRBD1 few TGTGCCAGCAGGCTCAGGGGGAAGGGTGGCTACACCTTC CASRLRGKGGYTF
TRBJ2-5 TRBV5-1 TRBD2 . TGCGCCAGCAGCCCTCGGGAGGGGGAGACCCAGTACTTC CASSPREGETQYF
TRBJ2-1 TRBV7-3 TRBD2 . TGTGCCAGCAGCTTATATAGCGGGAGGACCAATGAGCAGTTCTTC CASSLYSGRTNEQFF
TRBJ1-3 TRBV2 . . TGTGCCAGCAGTGCGGAGGTATCTGGAAACACCATATATTTT CASSAEVSGNTIYF
TRBJ1-2 TRBV5-1 . . TGCGCCAGCAGCCACCCCGAGGGAAATGGCTACACCTTC CASSHPEGNGYTF
TRBJ2-1 TRBV6-4 . . TGTGCCAGCAGTGACTCGGGCCAAACTTCCTACAATGAGCAGTTCTTC CASSDSGQTSYNEQFF
TRBJ2-7 TRBV9 TRBD1 . TGTGCCAGCACCAACCCTCGGGACAGCGAGCAGTACTTC CASTNPRDSEQYF
TRBJ2-2 TRBV7-9 . once TGTGCCAGCAGCCCCCCTGAGTTCGGGGAGCTGTTTTTT CASSPPEFGELFF
TRBJ2-3 TRBV9 . . TGTGCCAGCAGCCCTTACGCGGCCGGCACAGATACGCAGTATTTT CASSPYAAGTDTQYF
TRBJ2-1 TRBV7-2 TRBD2 few TGTGCCAGCAGCTCCGCTAGCGGGATCTATGAGCAGTTCTTC CASSSASGIYEQFF
TRBJ2-5 TRBV7-2 . . TGTGCCAGCAGCCTTCCACCCTTAGCGGACCAAGAGACCCAGTACTTC CASSLPPLADQETQYF
TRBJ2-7 TRBV3-1/TRBV3-2 TRBD1 few TGTGCCAGCAGCCAATTCCCCTCGGGACAGTCGGTTTACGAGCAGTACTTC CASSQFPSGQSVYEQYF
TRBJ2-7 TRBV21-1 . . TGTGCCAGCCTAGGGAATATACGGGGGGGCTTGGCCGAGCAGTACTTC CASLGNIRGGLAEQYF
TRBJ2-1 TRBV7-2 . . TGTGCCAGCAGCCCCTACTTCAATGAGCAGTTCTTC CASSPYFNEQFF
TRBJ2-7 TRBV18 . . TGTGCCAGCTCACCTGGCACAGGGTCCGACGAGCAGTACTTC CASSPGTGSDEQYF
TRBJ2-7 TRBV4-2 TRBD1 once TGTGCCAGCAGCCAACCTAGACAGGGCTCCTACGAGCAGTACTTC CASSQPRQGSYEQYF
TRBJ2-1 TRBV11-2 . once TGTGCCAGCAGCCGCAGGGCCGCGCGCATGGACAATGAGCAGTTCTTC CASSRRAARMDNEQFF
TRBJ2-2 TRBV6-5 TRBD1 . TGTGCCAGCAGTTACGGACAGGGTGGCGGGGAGCTGTTTTTT CASSYGQGGGELFF
TRBJ2-1 TRBV5-1 TRBD2 once TGCGCCAGCAGCTTGGTGTCTAGCGGGAGGGGGTACAATGAGCAGTTCTTC CASSLVSSGRGYNEQFF
TRBJ2-1 TRBV18 . . TGTGCCAGCTCACCAAGGAGTCAAATGATCAATGAGCAGTTCTTC CASSPRSQMINEQFF
TRBJ2-7 TRBV7-9 . . TGTGCCAGCAGCTCTCAGGGGAGAAACTACGAGCAGTACTTC CASSSQGRNYEQYF
TRBJ1-1 TRBV13 . . TGTGCCAGCGTCTTGACTACTCTTCACACGTCAATCAAGAACACTGAAGCTTTCTTT CASVLTTLHTSIKNTEAFF
TRBJ2-1 TRBV18 TRBD2 . TGTGCCAGCTCATCGGGGAGCGGGGGGGCTTATGAGCAGTTCTTC CASSSGSGGAYEQFF
TRBJ1-4 TRBV4-1 . . TGCGCCAGCAGCCAAGATCCTCTGCGGAAGAATAATGAAAAACTGTTTTTT CASSQDPLRKNNEKLFF
TRBJ2-5 TRBV7-9 TRBD2 . TGTGCCAGCAGCAAGCCGGGACTAGCGCGAGAGACCCAGTACTTC CASSKPGLARETQYF
TRBJ2-1 TRBV30 TRBD2 once TGTGCCTGGGTGAAGGGACTAGCGGACCCACCCCTCTCCTACAATGAGCAGTTCTTC CAWVKGLADPPLSYNEQFF
TRBJ1-6 TRBV5-1 . . TGCGCCAGCAGCTCCGGGACTTATAATTCACCCCTCCACTTT CASSSGTYNSPLHF
TRBJ2-3 TRBV9 . . TGTGCCAGCAGCGCCCGTCCCTCAGATACGCAGTATTTT CASSARPSDTQYF
TRBJ2-2 TRBV24-1 . . TGTGCCACCAGTGATCTAGGCTCGGGCACCGGGGAGCTGTTTTTT CATSDLGSGTGELFF
TRBJ2-2 TRBV19 TRBD2 . TGTGCCAGTAGTCCAGGGACTAGAGGCACCGGGGAGCTGTTTTTT CASSPGTRGTGELFF
TRBJ2-1 TRBV5-4 TRBD2 . TGTGCCAGCAGCCCCCAGCTAGCGGGAGTCAATGAGCAGTTCTTC CASSPQLAGVNEQFF
TRBJ2-5 TRBV5-1 TRBD1 . TGCGCCAGCACCACGGGACAGAACCAAGAGACCCAGTACTTC CASTTGQNQETQYF
TRBJ2-3 TRBV9 . . TGTGCCAGCAGCCCGAGGGGCACAGATACGCAGTATTTT CASSPRGTDTQYF
TRBJ2-1 TRBV4-2 TRBD2 . TGTGCCAGCAGCCAAGCACGGGGGGCCTACAATGAGCAGTTCTTC CASSQARGAYNEQFF
TRBJ2-3 TRBV2 . once TGTGCCAGCTTGGGGGACAGCGGGACAGATACGCAGTATTTT CASLGDSGTDTQYF
TRBJ2-2 TRBV15 . . TGTGCCACCAGCAGAGGCGAGGTTTCGGGGGAGCTGTTTTTT CATSRGEVSGELFF